A selection of T cell receptor beta chains follows, all from one sample in a study of cytomegalovirus exposure and HLA in healthy donors. Data came from immunoSEQ multiplex PCR; TCRdb stores just in-frame clones and leaves some out. The sample includes 100,000 to 150,000 clones, 75% to 85% of them seen just once. Sequenced material: PBMCs. The source is a man in his forties or fifties in good health and CMV-seronegative. Both conserved end residues are trimmed from each CDR3. The order of the fields is CDR3 length, D gene, V gene, J gene, CDR3 protein. D genes are given only for firm matches.

len: 13
d_gene: TRBD1
v_gene: TRBV6-5
j_gene: TRBJ2-7
CDR3aa: ASTPLGTERYEQY

len: 12
d_gene: NA
v_gene: TRBV6-6
j_gene: TRBJ1-2
CDR3aa: ASSLSEATYGYT

len: 12
d_gene: NA
v_gene: TRBV5-1
j_gene: TRBJ2-7
CDR3aa: ASSYREGRYEQY

len: 18
d_gene: TRBD1
v_gene: TRBV4-1
j_gene: TRBJ2-3
CDR3aa: ASSQDRGQGIISRTDTQY

len: 13
d_gene: TRBD1
v_gene: TRBV9
j_gene: TRBJ2-1
CDR3aa: ASSVALDRYNEQF

len: 11
d_gene: NA
v_gene: TRBV7-2
j_gene: TRBJ1-2
CDR3aa: ASTSNRDGGYT

len: 12
d_gene: TRBD1
v_gene: TRBV18
j_gene: TRBJ1-1
CDR3aa: ASSPDRGHTEAF

len: 14
d_gene: NA
v_gene: TRBV7-9
j_gene: TRBJ2-5
CDR3aa: ASSSKQGPYQETQY

len: 12
d_gene: NA
v_gene: TRBV10-2
j_gene: TRBJ1-3
CDR3aa: ASVGGEAGNTIY

len: 12
d_gene: NA
v_gene: TRBV19
j_gene: TRBJ1-3
CDR3aa: ASTIALSGNTIY

len: 15
d_gene: NA
v_gene: TRBV14
j_gene: TRBJ2-2
CDR3aa: ASSLHVGQGPSKELF

len: 15
d_gene: TRBD1
v_gene: TRBV4-2
j_gene: TRBJ1-2
CDR3aa: ASSQDLTGGRDYGYT

len: 17
d_gene: TRBD2
v_gene: TRBV28
j_gene: NA
CDR3aa: ASTERRVAGGRIYYEQY

len: 13
d_gene: NA
v_gene: TRBV27
j_gene: TRBJ1-4
CDR3aa: ASRPVGGWSEKLF

len: 12
d_gene: TRBD2
v_gene: TRBV28
j_gene: TRBJ2-7
CDR3aa: ASSLAGGTYEQY

len: 13
d_gene: NA
v_gene: TRBV5-1
j_gene: TRBJ1-1
CDR3aa: ASFPSGGMNTEAF

len: 12
d_gene: TRBD1
v_gene: TRBV4-1
j_gene: TRBJ2-7
CDR3aa: ASSQDRGRYEQY

len: 13
d_gene: TRBD1
v_gene: TRBV4-2
j_gene: TRBJ1-2
CDR3aa: ASSQHRDRVVGYT

len: 10
d_gene: NA
v_gene: TRBV10-2
j_gene: TRBJ2-7
CDR3aa: ASSDSGDRQY

len: 13
d_gene: NA
v_gene: TRBV7-3
j_gene: TRBJ2-2
CDR3aa: ASGLRAGRPGELF

len: 12
d_gene: TRBD2
v_gene: TRBV7-3
j_gene: TRBJ2-3
CDR3aa: ASSLMASGDTQY

len: 13
d_gene: NA
v_gene: TRBV27
j_gene: TRBJ2-2
CDR3aa: ASRFLGGNTGELF

len: 14
d_gene: TRBD1
v_gene: TRBV6-6
j_gene: TRBJ1-1
CDR3aa: ASSQAGTEQNTEAF

len: 13
d_gene: NA
v_gene: TRBV27
j_gene: TRBJ1-2
CDR3aa: ASSLGPGPNYGYT

len: 14
d_gene: NA
v_gene: TRBV25-1
j_gene: TRBJ1-4
CDR3aa: ASSGQRGGINEKLF

len: 13
d_gene: TRBD2
v_gene: TRBV7-2
j_gene: TRBJ2-1
CDR3aa: ASSIWLAVGNEQF

len: 11
d_gene: NA
v_gene: TRBV7-9
j_gene: TRBJ1-2
CDR3aa: ATSYPYFYGYT

len: 20
d_gene: TRBD2
v_gene: TRBV27
j_gene: TRBJ2-3
CDR3aa: ASRLRSPGLAGGQASTDTQY

len: 10
d_gene: NA
v_gene: TRBV11-2
j_gene: TRBJ2-7
CDR3aa: ASSHLREQQY

len: 14
d_gene: NA
v_gene: TRBV5-1
j_gene: TRBJ1-3
CDR3aa: ASSPLDSYSGNTIY

len: 13
d_gene: NA
v_gene: TRBV2
j_gene: TRBJ2-7
CDR3aa: ASIGKQAEAYEQY

len: 12
d_gene: TRBD1
v_gene: TRBV5-1
j_gene: TRBJ1-1
CDR3aa: ASSLGGVGTEAF

len: 12
d_gene: NA
v_gene: TRBV28
j_gene: TRBJ1-2
CDR3aa: ASSDSGVGYGYT

len: 15
d_gene: NA
v_gene: TRBV28
j_gene: TRBJ1-6
CDR3aa: ASSLGGASGVGSPLH

len: 14
d_gene: TRBD1
v_gene: TRBV5-4
j_gene: TRBJ2-7
CDR3aa: ASSLDRTGTGYEQY

len: 11
d_gene: NA
v_gene: TRBV5-3
j_gene: TRBJ2-7
CDR3aa: AGRPGIAYEQY

len: 12
d_gene: NA
v_gene: TRBV2
j_gene: TRBJ1-6
CDR3aa: ASSEGGSNSPLH

len: 12
d_gene: NA
v_gene: TRBV30
j_gene: TRBJ2-4
CDR3aa: AWSGTGGKNSQY

len: 12
d_gene: NA
v_gene: TRBV30
j_gene: TRBJ1-6
CDR3aa: AWLPRAYNSPLH

len: 13
d_gene: NA
v_gene: TRBV2
j_gene: TRBJ1-1
CDR3aa: ASSGGDKLNTEAF

len: 13
d_gene: NA
v_gene: TRBV7-2
j_gene: TRBJ1-4
CDR3aa: ASSLMGGGDEKLF

len: 12
d_gene: NA
v_gene: TRBV6-1
j_gene: TRBJ2-3
CDR3aa: ASRQGYGTDTQY

len: 14
d_gene: NA
v_gene: TRBV5-4
j_gene: TRBJ2-1
CDR3aa: ASSFSREASYNEQF

len: 11
d_gene: NA
v_gene: TRBV9
j_gene: TRBJ2-3
CDR3aa: ASSVQDTDTQY

len: 13
d_gene: TRBD1
v_gene: TRBV5-4
j_gene: TRBJ1-2
CDR3aa: ASSPTGSFNYGYT

len: 10
d_gene: TRBD1
v_gene: TRBV5-1
j_gene: TRBJ1-1
CDR3aa: ASSSDREVTF

len: 13
d_gene: TRBD2
v_gene: TRBV7-3
j_gene: TRBJ2-7
CDR3aa: ASSLRRGGLNEQY

len: 13
d_gene: TRBD2
v_gene: TRBV5-4
j_gene: TRBJ2-7
CDR3aa: ASSRLAGSSYEQY

len: 12
d_gene: TRBD1
v_gene: TRBV5-4
j_gene: TRBJ2-5
CDR3aa: ASSIRTGGETQY

len: 11
d_gene: NA
v_gene: TRBV18
j_gene: TRBJ1-1
CDR3aa: ASLGRSDTEAF